The clone carrying this T cell receptor (beta chain) came up many times. The data were taken from a study of T-cell reconstitution after alpha-beta-depleted transplantation in children. For TCRbeta, the library was prepared with unique molecular identifiers. MiXCR, run by TCRdb on the PCR reads, gives a single entry per CDR3 protein. The sample shows 450,000 to 600,000 distinct CDR3 sequences, less than 35% of them seen only once. Trimming took off 5 bases at V and 3 bases at J, with 6 bases between the two ends. The CDR3 extends over 12 amino acids. V is TRBV12-3 or TRBV12-4 and J is TRBJ2-3; no definite D call. Material: PBMCs from the stem cell graft donor, obtained from the stem cell graft. This receptor was identified in a human donor who donated a stem cell graft to a child with aplastic anemia. Here the CDR3 DNA reads TGTGCCAGCAGTCCCCAGACAGATACGCAGTATTTT. Protein product: CASSPQTDTQYF.